Reported below is one TCR beta chain. The target antigen is unknown. Trimming took off 5 bases at V and 3 bases at J, with 13 bases between the two ends. Germline V gene lookup returns CDR1 SGHTA and CDR2 FQGTGA. The CDR3 totals 15 residues. All donors came from Russia, were Caucasian and healthy, and spanned ages about 6 to 90. This sample is part of a study of blood T cells in healthy people across ages. Broader study findings: Donor CMV status was unknown, possibly confounding expanded clonotype changes.

Then a second PCR, running roughly 7 to 11 cycles, was carried out with a sample-barcoded 5' primer and a J-beta primer mix. Each cDNA molecule was tagged by a template-switch adaptor that had 12 random nucleotides. Via MiXCR, TCRdb re-called the 5' RACE reads, giving one row per CDR3 protein. Seen here are roughly 1,500,000 distinct CDR3 sequences, 34% observed once, and the top ten hold 10% to 12%. The specimen sequenced was blood. The chain employs TRBV7-3 and TRBJ2-2; D is possibly TRBD1 (6 bases). The TCR was taken from a woman aged 25 to 39 in good health. The CDR3 spells CASSRMAGDTGELFF. For the CDR3, the DNA is TGTGCCAGCAGCCGAATGGCAGGGGACACCGGGGAGCTGTTTTTT.